The entry that follows covers one T cell receptor beta chain sequence. Its antigen remains unknown. Per the germline V gene, CDR1 is ENHRY and CDR2 is SYGVKD. This CDR3 has 14 residues. Trimming removed 3 bases at V and 4 bases at J, with 12 bases between. CD45RO negativity and positive selection for CCR7 defined naive CD8 cells, a population that excluded terminally differentiated effector memory CD45RA+ cells. A deep-level run was used for the assay. Sequenced by immunoSEQ multiplex PCR; TCRdb stores in-frame clones only, minus some. The sample has approximately 2,200,000 clones, approximately 94% seen once; the top ten hold over 1.5%. The data stem from a study of shared clonotypes between healthy human individuals. Study overall: Each donor contributed plates that comprised three CD4 naive, three CD4 memory, two CD8 naive and one CD8 memory.

Study results and caveats: Lower generation probabilities were found for non-shared clonotypes than for those shared by all four donors. Donor clonotype sharing was expected to depend on sequencing depth.

The source is a man younger than 35 in good health. Some clones in this sample may be carry-over from other donors' samples. The chain recombines TRBV10-3 with TRBJ1-2; no reliable D call. The material sequenced was naive CD8+ T cells from PBMCs. The CDR3 region is CAISDGPTGYGYTF. CDR3 coding DNA: TGTGCCATCAGTGACGGGCCGACGGGCTATGGCTACACCTTC.